Following are 12 T cell receptor beta chains from one sample sequenced in a study of cytomegalovirus exposure and HLA in healthy donors. The PCR ran on 60 Vbeta and 13 Jbeta primers. Produced via immunoSEQ multiplex PCR; TCRdb's table is partial and in-frame only. The sample holds about 150,000 clones, 60% to 85% seen once. The sample comprised PBMCs. These receptors came from a woman aged 50 to 60 in good health and CMV-seropositive.

The CDR3 bases are TGTGCCAGTAGCCCGAACAGGGGGCATTCTGGGGGCTACACCTTC. As protein: CASSPNRGHSGGYTF. This chain uses TRBV19 with TRBJ1-2, with 9 bases matching TRBD1. V gave up 6 bases and J gave up 8 bases; unmatched junction bases: 13. The CDR3 is made up of 15 amino acids. Germline values: CDR1 LNHDA, CDR2 SQIVND (reference sequence).

The gene calls are TRBV30 and TRBJ2-7; no firm D call. From germline, CDR1 is GTSNPN and CDR2 SVGIG (reference sequence). With 0 bases removed from V and 3 bases from J, the gap between germline ends came to 6 bases. The CDR3 is made up of 12 amino acids. The CDR3 DNA sequence: TGTGCCTGGAGTGTGCTGCGCTACGAGCAGTACTTC. Its translation is CAWSVLRYEQYF.

The chain links TRBV27 to TRBJ1-1; 7 positions agree with TRBD1. CDR3 size: 15 residues. Unmatched junction bases numbered 10, after V lost 5 bases and J lost 4 bases. Germline values: CDR1 MNHEY, CDR2 SMNVEV (reference sequence). CDR3 bases: TGTGCCAGCAGTGGATACAGGGGTGAGGGCACTGAAGCTTTCTTT. It codes for CASSGYRGEGTEAFF.

The rearrangement uses TRBV13 and TRBJ1-1; D may be TRBD1 (5 bases). From germline, CDR1 is PRHDT and CDR2 FYEKMQ (reference sequence). The CDR3 loop spans 15 amino acids. V was cut by 5 bases and J by 2 bases, with 15 bases left in between. CDR3 protein: CASSPRWQGNTEAFF. Written as DNA, the CDR3 is TGTGCCAGCAGCCCCCGTTGGCAGGGTAACACTGAAGCTTTCTTT.

The chain couples TRBV4-1 to TRBJ2-6; D gene uncertain. The CDR3 contains 15 residues. Between the trimmed V and J ends, which lost 4 bases and 0 bases, there was a span of 7 bases. Germline V gene sequence: CDR1 MGHRA, CDR2 YSYEKL. The CDR3 sequence: CASSLFSSGANVLTF. As DNA, the CDR3 is TGCGCCAGCAGCCTCTTTTCCTCTGGGGCCAACGTCCTGACTTTC.

The rearrangement joins TRBV7-8 to TRBJ1-5; D is perhaps TRBD1 (5 bases). The CDR3 loop spans 15 amino acids. CDR1 and CDR2 from the germline V gene are SGHVS and FQNEAQ. Trimming cost V 3 bases and J 1 base, with 10 bases left between them. The CDR3 loop reads CASSFFRGSNQPQHF. The CDR3 DNA reads TGTGCCAGCAGCTTTTTCCGGGGGAGCAATCAGCCCCAGCATTTT.

J is TRBJ1-1 and V is TRBV6-1; the D gene is possibly TRBD1 (6 bases). V was clipped by 8 bases and J by 0 bases, with 10 bases between them. The CDR3 spans 13 residues. Looked up from germline, CDR1 is MNHNS and CDR2 is SASEGT. CDR3 DNA: TGTGCCAGCGTTGGACAGCTGAACACTGAAGCTTTCTTT. This codes for CASVGQLNTEAFF.

The chain combines TRBV18 with TRBJ1-1; 7 bases are shared with TRBD1. With 3 bases clipped from V and 1 base from J, the junction kept 2 bases outside the gene matches. Germline assignment: CDR1 KGHSH and CDR2 LQKENI. CDR3 length: 14 residues. The CDR3 DNA reads as TGTGCCAGCTCACCCCGGGACAGGAACACTGAAGCTTTCTTT. Protein sequence: CASSPRDRNTEAFF. The whole variable domain, remainder taken from reference TRBV18 and TRBJ1-1, is NAGVMQNPRHLVRRRGQEARLRCSPMKGHSHVYWYRQLPEEGLKFMVYLQKENIIDESGMPKERFSAEFPKEGPSILRIQQVVRGDSAAYFCASSPRDRNTEAFFGQGTRLTVV.

V and J are TRBV27 and TRBJ2-3; possibly TRBD1 for D (5 bases). Germline CDR1 reads MNHEY; CDR2 reads SMNVEV (reference sequence). Trimming cost V 4 bases and J 0 bases, with 14 bases left between them. CDR3 length: 16 residues. CDR3 DNA: TGTGCCAGCAGTTCAAGCAGGGTCGTAAGCACAGATACGCAGTATTTT. Protein product: CASSSSRVVSTDTQYF.

The V and J genes are TRBV7-2 and TRBJ2-5, with 9 bases fitting TRBD2. The V segment lost 5 bases and the J segment 5 bases; nucleotides outside the gene matches: 15. This CDR3 region has 17 residues. Germline-derived CDR1 and CDR2 are SGHTA and FQGNSA. The CDR3 DNA reads as TGTGCCAGCAGCGGAGGCAGCGGGGGGCCCTTGGGTGAGACCCAGTACTTC. Its protein product is CASSGGSGGPLGETQYF. Drawing the rest from reference TRBV7-2 and TRBJ2-5, the complete variable domain is GAGVSQSPSNKVTEKGKDVELRCDPISGHTALYWYRQSLGQGLEFLIYFQGNSAPDKSGLPSDRFSAERTGGSVSTLTIQRTQQEDSAVYLCASSGGSGGPLGETQYFGPGTRLLVL.

V usage is TRBV27 and J usage is TRBJ2-7; 10 bases fit TRBD2. Per germline, CDR1 MNHEY and CDR2 SMNVEV (reference sequence). The V and J ends lost 2 bases and 3 bases, in that order; junction bases with no gene match: 4. The CDR3 sequence is 15 residues long. The CDR3 protein is CASSLLAGEYYEQYF. Written as DNA, the CDR3 is TGTGCCAGCAGTTTACTAGCGGGAGAATACTACGAGCAGTACTTC.

The chain has TRBV25-1 and TRBJ1-4, with TRBD1 identical over 12 bases. The CDR3 is made up of 16 amino acids. Germline assignment: CDR1 MGHDK and CDR2 SYGVNS. Trimming removed 4 bases from V and 5 bases from J; junction bases left unmatched: 5. CDR3 residues: CASSGDRGQGNEKLFF. In DNA, the CDR3 is TGTGCCAGCAGTGGGGACAGGGGGCAAGGGAATGAAAAACTGTTTTTT.